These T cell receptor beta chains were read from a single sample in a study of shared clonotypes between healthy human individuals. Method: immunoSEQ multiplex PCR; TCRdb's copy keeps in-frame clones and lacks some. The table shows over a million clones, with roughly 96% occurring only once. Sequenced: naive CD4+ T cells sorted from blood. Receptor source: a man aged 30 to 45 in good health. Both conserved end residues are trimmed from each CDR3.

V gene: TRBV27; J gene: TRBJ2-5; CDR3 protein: ASSLYGTGAQAHQETQY
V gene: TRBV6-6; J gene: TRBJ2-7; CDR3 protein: ASSPTTGSSYEQY
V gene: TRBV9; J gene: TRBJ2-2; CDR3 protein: ASSVYAGSNTGELF
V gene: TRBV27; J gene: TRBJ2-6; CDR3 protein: ASRSLPGANVLT
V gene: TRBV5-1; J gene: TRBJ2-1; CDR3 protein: ASSLSVGSGRYNEQF
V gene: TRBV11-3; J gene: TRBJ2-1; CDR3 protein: ASSTRQGGSSYDEQF
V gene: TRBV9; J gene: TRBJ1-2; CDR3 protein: ASSVGGSYGYT
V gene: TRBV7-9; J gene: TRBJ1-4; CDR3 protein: ASSLGTGSEKLF
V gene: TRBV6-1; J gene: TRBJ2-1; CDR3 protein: ASRGGNEQF
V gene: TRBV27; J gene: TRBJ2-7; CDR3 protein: ASSPRQARASYEQY
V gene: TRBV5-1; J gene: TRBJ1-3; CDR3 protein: ASSLAIGGSGNTIY
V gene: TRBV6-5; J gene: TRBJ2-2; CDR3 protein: ASSWGTGELF
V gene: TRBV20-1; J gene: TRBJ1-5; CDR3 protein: SALGSQPQH
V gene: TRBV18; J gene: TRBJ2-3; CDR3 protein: ASSPIADTQY
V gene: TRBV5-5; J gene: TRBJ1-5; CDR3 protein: ASSRRQDNQPQH
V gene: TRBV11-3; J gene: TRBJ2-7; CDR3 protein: ASSVRQVGEQY
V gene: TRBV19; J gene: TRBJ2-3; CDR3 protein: ASSIEAGVGDTQY
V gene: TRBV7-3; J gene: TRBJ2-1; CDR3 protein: ASSSTSGVYNEQF
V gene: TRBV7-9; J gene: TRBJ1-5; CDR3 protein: ASSLDRTGRGNQPQH
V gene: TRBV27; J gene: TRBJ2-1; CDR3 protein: ASRGGLTGTGYNEQF
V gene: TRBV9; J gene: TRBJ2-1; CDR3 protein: ASSVAGNTGNEQF
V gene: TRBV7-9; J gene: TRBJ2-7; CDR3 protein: ASSTGYEQY
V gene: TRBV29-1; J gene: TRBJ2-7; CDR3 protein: SVAGTGTYEQY
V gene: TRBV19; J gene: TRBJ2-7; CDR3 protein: ASSIASSGAYEQY
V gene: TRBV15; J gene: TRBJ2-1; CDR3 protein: ATSRGGQASYNEQF
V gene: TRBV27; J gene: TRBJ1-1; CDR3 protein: ASSPRTQLLNTEAF
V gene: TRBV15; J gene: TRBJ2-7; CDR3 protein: ATSRDQVGTYEQY
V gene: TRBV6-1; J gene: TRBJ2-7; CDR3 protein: ASTRGSGGEQY
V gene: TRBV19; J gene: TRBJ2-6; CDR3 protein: ASSPGPTISGANVLT
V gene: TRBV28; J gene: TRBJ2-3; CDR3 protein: ASSLIPDTQY
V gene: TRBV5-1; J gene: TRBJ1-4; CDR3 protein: ASSSLGTGEKLF
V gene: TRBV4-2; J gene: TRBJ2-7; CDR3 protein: ASSQDARTTYEQY
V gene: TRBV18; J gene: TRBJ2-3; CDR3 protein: ASHPEFGTDTQY
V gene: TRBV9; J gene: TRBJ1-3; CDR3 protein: ASSVDRRPSGNTIY
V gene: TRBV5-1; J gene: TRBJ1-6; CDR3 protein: ASRTGGVDNSPLH
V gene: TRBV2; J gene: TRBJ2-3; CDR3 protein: ASSQPTSGSGSDTQY
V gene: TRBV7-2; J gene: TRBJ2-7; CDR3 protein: ASRKGQENEQY
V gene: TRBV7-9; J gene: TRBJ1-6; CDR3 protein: ASSLLEGDNSPLH
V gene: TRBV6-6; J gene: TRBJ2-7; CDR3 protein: ASSPLEYEQY
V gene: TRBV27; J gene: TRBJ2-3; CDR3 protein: ATKNGAGWSDTQY
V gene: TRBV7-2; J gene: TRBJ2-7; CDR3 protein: ASSYGTTSYEQY
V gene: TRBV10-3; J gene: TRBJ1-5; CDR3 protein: AISAGGGNQPQH
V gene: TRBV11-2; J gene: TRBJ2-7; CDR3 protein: ASRRLGSEQY
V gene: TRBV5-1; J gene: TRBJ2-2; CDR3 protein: ASSSDGPNTGELF
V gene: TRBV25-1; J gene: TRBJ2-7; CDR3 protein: ASSEWGETYEQY
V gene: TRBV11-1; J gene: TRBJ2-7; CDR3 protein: ASSTRQGLPGEQY
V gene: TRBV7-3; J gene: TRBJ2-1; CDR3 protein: ASSPGGSYNEQF
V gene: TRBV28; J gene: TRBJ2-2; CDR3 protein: ASSLPGLAGAVLTGELF
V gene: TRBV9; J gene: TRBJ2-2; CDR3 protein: ASSPVGRSNTGELF
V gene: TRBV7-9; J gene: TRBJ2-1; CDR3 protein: ASSLEGNEQF
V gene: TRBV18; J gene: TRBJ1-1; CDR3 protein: ASSTGPGTEAF
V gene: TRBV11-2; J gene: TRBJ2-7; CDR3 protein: ASSLAGTRGEQY
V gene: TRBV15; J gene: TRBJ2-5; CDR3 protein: ATSRGLAGTRAQETQY
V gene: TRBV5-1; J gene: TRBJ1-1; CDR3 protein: ASSNPTGGNTEAF
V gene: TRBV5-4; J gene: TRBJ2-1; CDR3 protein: ASSRSIADNEQF
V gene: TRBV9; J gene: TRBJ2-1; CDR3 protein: ASSGRDRVDEQF
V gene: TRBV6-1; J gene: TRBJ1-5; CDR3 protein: ASSDLQGAYQPQH
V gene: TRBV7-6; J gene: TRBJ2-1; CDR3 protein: ASSLGSVATYEQF
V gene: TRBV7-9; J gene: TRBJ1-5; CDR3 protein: ASSPGQGAIQPQH